The present T cell receptor (beta chain) was sequenced within a study of T-cell reconstitution after alpha-beta-depleted transplantation in children. Preparation of the TCRbeta library was carried out with unique molecular identifiers. MiXCR, run by TCRdb on the PCR reads, gives a single entry per CDR3 protein. The table records 440,000 or so distinct CDR3 sequences, roughly two fifths of them present only once. Broader study findings: Several hundred expanded graft clones reportedly were the source of alpha-beta T cells about two months after transplant. There were some patients whose high TCRbeta diversity at day 60 came from surviving recipient T cells and thymic progenitors.

As regards this clonotype: Its specificity is not known.

V was pared by 8 bases and J by 1 base, with 5 bases between. CDR1 ENHRY and CDR2 SYGVKD come from the germline V gene. This CDR3 contains 11 residues. This sample comprised PBMCs, obtained before TCRalphabeta/CD19-depleted stem cell transplant. This chain uses TRBV10-3 with TRBJ1-1; D ambiguous. The receptor's source is a girl aged 2-10 years with aplastic anemia, due to receive a stem cell transplant. As DNA, the CDR3 is TGTGCCATCCTGGGGAACACTGAAGCTTTCTTT. This sequence encodes CAILGNTEAFF.